The present entry profiles one T cell receptor beta chain with its context. The data were produced by immunoSEQ multiplex PCR, yet TCRdb's version contains in-frame clones alone and is incomplete. The sample holds some 250,000 clones, approximately 88% seen once. The source of the sample is a study of blood T cell repertoires in COVID-19. Study in general: PBMCs, B-cell-depleted T cells, or T cells provided the cDNA or gDNA that made up the material.

V was clipped by 3 bases and J by 6 bases, with 9 bases between them. This CDR3 region has 12 residues. CDR1 is DFQATT, CDR2 SNEGSKA, per germline (reference sequence). The specimen was peripheral blood. This clonotype originated in a human donor in a cohort sampled during active COVID-19. The V and J genes are TRBV20-1 and TRBJ2-4; D is ambiguous. CDR3 region: CSASSQINIQYF. Written as DNA, the CDR3 is TGCAGTGCTAGTTCACAGATAAACATTCAGTACTTC.